Shown below are 24 T cell receptor beta chains from a single sample sequenced in a study of T-cell reconstitution after alpha-beta-depleted transplantation in children (TCRdb year 2016). Library preparation was by PCR. Sequenced using an Illumina HiSeq 2500. TCR library preparation used molecular barcoding, with unique molecular identifiers applied to normalize quantification of the TCRbeta repertoire. TCRdb reworked the public reads: Q25 trimming with fastp, MiXCR clone assembly, productive beta chains retained. Every CDR3 protein is listed once, alongside the most common genes and DNA of its rows. This sample is represented by roughly 500,000 distinct CDR3 sequences; about 30% of them were singletons. The top ten clones comprise more than 2% of the sample. Sequenced material: PBMCs from the stem cell graft donor, taken from the stem cell graft. These receptors were taken from a human donor who donated a stem cell graft to a child with aplastic anemia.

V usage is TRBV27 and J usage is TRBJ2-7, with TRBD2 as a possible D gene (6 bases). The CDR3 extends over 11 amino acids. V was cut by 8 bases and J by 5 bases, with 10 bases left in between. The germline V gene encodes CDR1 MNHEY and CDR2 SMNVEV (reference sequence). The CDR3 region is CASRSGDEQYF. CDR3 in DNA: TGTGCCAGCCGTTCGGGGGACGAGCAGTACTTC.

This chain links TRBV29-1 with TRBJ2-5; TRBD1 aligns across 7 bases. V lost 4 bases, J lost 4 bases, and 12 bases stayed unmatched. Germline V gene data show CDR1 as SQVTM and CDR2 as ANQGSEA. This CDR3 comprises 15 residues. The CDR3 is CSVVSQGVIGETQYF. The CDR3 nucleotides are TGCAGCGTTGTTTCGCAGGGGGTAATAGGAGAGACCCAGTACTTC.

The chain joins TRBV29-1 to TRBJ2-3; 7 bases fit TRBD2. CDR1 is SQVTM and CDR2 is ANQGSEA in the germline V gene. This CDR3 region has 13 residues. V trimming: 6 bases; J trimming: 7 bases; junction bases outside the gene matches: 10. Here the CDR3 DNA reads TGCAGCGTAGGAAGGCGGGAGACGAATACGCAGTATTTT. Translated: CSVGRRETNTQYF.

The V gene is TRBV7-8, the J gene TRBJ2-1; 9 nucleotides align to TRBD2. This CDR3 has 17 amino acids. Germline V lookup: CDR1 SGHVS, CDR2 FQNEAQ. Trimming cost V 4 bases and J 8 bases; bases outside gene matches: 15. The CDR3 protein is CASSSDRFEREVDEQFF. In DNA, the CDR3 is TGTGCCAGCAGCTCGGACAGATTCGAGCGGGAGGTGGATGAGCAGTTCTTC.

This clonotype was counted only a few times. The chain uses TRBV27 and TRBJ2-5; maybe TRBD2 (6 bases). This CDR3 spans 16 amino acids. V was shortened by 5 bases and J by 0 bases, with 16 bases between the two germline ends. Germline V gene data show CDR1 as MNHEY and CDR2 as SMNVEV (reference sequence). CDR3 loop: CASSGTSGDYQETQYF. CDR3 sequence (DNA): TGTGCCAGCAGTGGTACGTCGGGGGATTACCAAGAGACCCAGTACTTC.

The gene calls are TRBV28 and TRBJ1-1; 8 nucleotides match TRBD1. Trimming removed 7 bases from V and 10 bases from J; junction bases left unmatched: 23. CDR1 and CDR2 from the germline V gene are MDHEN and SYDVKM. There are 17 residues in the CDR3. The CDR3 region has the DNA TGTGCCAGCAAAGGAGGGACAGGCGGGGTTCGAAGTCGAGGAGCTTTCTTT. This sequence encodes CASKGGTGGVRSRGAFF.

The J gene is TRBJ2-5, the V gene TRBV5-1; a weak D match, TRBD1 (5 bases). Germline assignment: CDR1 SGHRS and CDR2 YFSETQ. Trimming removed 2 bases at V and 1 base at J, with 9 bases between. CDR3 length: 14 amino acids. The CDR3 DNA is TGCGCCAGCAGCTTCGGTACAGGCCAAGAGACCCAGTACTTC. Amino acid sequence: CASSFGTGQETQYF.

This chain uses TRBV10-3 with TRBJ2-3, with no clear D. The CDR3 extends over 14 amino acids. The V and J ends lost 2 bases and 6 bases respectively, with 12 bases between them. Germline V gives CDR1 ENHRY, CDR2 SYGVKD. The CDR3 reads CAISENGLEDTQYF. CDR3 DNA sequence: TGTGCCATCAGTGAGAACGGCCTTGAGGATACGCAGTATTTT.

V and J are TRBV28 and TRBJ1-1; D possibly corresponds to TRBD1 (6 bases). From germline, CDR1 is MDHEN and CDR2 SYDVKM. The CDR3 spans 12 residues. CDR3 loop: CASGALNTEAFF. CDR3 coding DNA: TGTGCATCAGGGGCTCTGAACACTGAAGCTTTCTTT.

V gene TRBV5-1 combines with J gene TRBJ2-6, with D hard to call. The V and J ends lost 0 bases and 1 base respectively, with 8 bases between them. In germline, CDR1 is SGHRS, CDR2 YFSETQ. The length of the CDR3 is 16 residues. The CDR3 DNA reads TGCGCCAGCAGCTTGGCCCAGAGATCTGGGGCCAACGTCCTGACTTTC. Translated, it gives CASSLAQRSGANVLTF.

The chain uses TRBV18 and TRBJ1-4; D might be TRBD1 (6 bases). Germline-derived CDR1 and CDR2 are KGHSH and LQKENI. There are 13 residues in the CDR3. Trimming stripped 4 bases from V and 7 bases from J, with 10 bases between. CDR3 in amino acids: CASSQQGAEKLFF. CDR3 DNA sequence: TGTGCCAGCTCACAACAGGGTGCTGAAAAACTGTTTTTT.

The chain uses TRBV30 and TRBJ2-2, with a possible D match to TRBD2 (6 bases). The ends were cut back, 8 bases at V and 5 bases at J, with 15 bases in the middle. CDR1 is GTSNPN and CDR2 is SVGIG in the germline V gene (reference sequence). This CDR3 contains 13 residues. The CDR3 nucleotides read TGTGCCCATACCACCGGGACTACCGGGGAGCTGTTTTTT. Amino acid sequence: CAHTTGTTGELFF.

The table lists this clonotype with a few counts. The chain employs TRBV29-1 and TRBJ1-2; D unresolved. V lost 5 bases to trimming and J lost 5 bases, with 15 bases between them. In germline, CDR1 is SQVTM, CDR2 ANQGSEA. The CDR3 consists of 13 residues. The CDR3 loop is CSVSDPGIYGYTF. Written as DNA, the CDR3 is TGCAGCGTTTCGGACCCGGGGATTTATGGCTACACCTTC.

The chain has TRBV18 and TRBJ2-3; D possibly uses TRBD1 or TRBD2 (5 bases each). This CDR3 has 15 amino acids. The ends were cut back, 0 bases at V and 4 bases at J, with 11 bases in the middle. Germline V CDR1 and CDR2: KGHSH, LQKENI. CDR3 loop: CASSPPGEGADTQYF. In DNA, the CDR3 is TGTGCCAGCTCACCACCGGGAGAAGGGGCAGATACGCAGTATTTT.

This clonotype was picked up one time. The chain carries TRBV10-3 and TRBJ1-1; the match to TRBD1 covers 10 bases. The CDR3 covers 13 residues. The germline CDR1 and CDR2 sequences are ENHRY and SYGVKD. Losses at the gene ends were 5 bases for V and 5 bases for J; bases not matched to a gene: 2. CDR3 DNA sequence: TGTGCCATCAGTTTGGACAGGGGGACTGAAGCTTTCTTT. It specifies CAISLDRGTEAFF.

V is TRBV29-1 and J is TRBJ2-1; 7 bases agree with TRBD1. Germline loops: CDR1 SQVTM, CDR2 ANQGSEA. The CDR3 has 13 amino acids. V shed 6 bases and J 8 bases; nucleotides not matched to a gene: 10. CDR3 residues: CSVVAGGPYEQFF. CDR3 in DNA: TGCAGCGTGGTGGCAGGGGGTCCCTATGAGCAGTTCTTC.

Here the CDR3 reads CASSQVYRDSSTYEQYV. As DNA, the CDR3 is TGCGCCAGCAGCCAAGTCTACAGGGACAGCTCCACCTACGAGCAGTACGTC. The chain couples TRBV4-1 to TRBJ2-7; TRBD1 agrees at 7 bases. The CDR3 runs to 17 residues. The trim removed 1 base at V and 2 bases at J, leaving 11 bases unmatched. Germline V gene data show CDR1 as MGHRA and CDR2 as YSYEKL.

This clonotype was counted only a few times. This chain uses TRBV6-2 or TRBV6-3 with TRBJ2-1; D might be TRBD2 (5 bases). CDR1 is MNHEY, CDR2 SVGEGT, per germline. The CDR3 has 15 residues. V was shortened by 2 bases and J by 4 bases, with 12 bases between the two germline ends. DNA for the CDR3: TGTGCCAGCAGTTACGGATTAGCGTCTTACAATGAGCAGTTCTTC. Translated: CASSYGLASYNEQFF.

DNA of the CDR3: TGTGCCAGCAGCTTAGCACCCAACAGGGATGAAGCTTTCTTT. Its translation: CASSLAPNRDEAFF. The gene calls are TRBV7-8 and TRBJ1-1, with D maybe TRBD1 (6 bases). Trimming shortened V by 0 bases and J by 7 bases, and 12 bases separated the two germline ends. The CDR3 runs 14 residues. Germline CDR1 SGHVS, CDR2 FQNEAQ.

The rearrangement links TRBV29-1 to TRBJ2-2; D is perhaps TRBD2 (6 bases). CDR1 and CDR2 from the germline V gene are SQVTM and ANQGSEA. The CDR3 sequence is 13 residues long. Deletions cut 4 bases from V and 3 bases from J, with 9 bases between. The CDR3 reads CSVGGRYTGELFF. In DNA, the CDR3 is TGCAGCGTTGGTGGGAGGTACACCGGGGAGCTGTTTTTT.

This clonotype was detected only a few times. The chain carries TRBV7-9 and TRBJ1-4, with no clear D. CDR3 length: 14 residues. Germline loops: CDR1 SEHNR, CDR2 FQNEAQ (reference sequence). Trimming took off 10 bases at V and 0 bases at J, with 12 bases between the two ends. The CDR3 bases are TGTGCCACCTCGGCGGGGACAACTAATGAAAAACTGTTTTTT. It codes for CATSAGTTNEKLFF.

The CDR3 coding sequence is TGTGCCAGCAGCCTCAGTCCCGGGACAGGGAATGGCTACACCTTC. Amino acids: CASSLSPGTGNGYTF. V usage is TRBV7-9 and J usage is TRBJ1-2; 9 positions match TRBD1. Germline CDR1 SEHNR, CDR2 FQNEAQ (reference sequence). The CDR3 spans 15 residues. V lost 5 bases and J lost 6; bases outside the gene matches: 10. Filled out from reference TRBV7-9 and TRBJ1-2, the complete variable domain reads DTGVSQNPRHKITKRGQNVTFRCDPISEHNRLYWYRQTLGQGPEFLTYFQNEAQLEKSRLLSDRFSAERPKGSFSTLEIQRTEQGDSAMYLCASSLSPGTGNGYTFGSGTRLTVV.

CDR3 loop: CASSSPSGGTAYEQYF. The DNA for the CDR3 is TGTGCCAGCAGCTCCCCTTCGGGGGGCACCGCCTACGAGCAGTACTTC. This sequence joins TRBV7-9 and TRBJ2-7, with a tentative D call TRBD2 (7 bases). Germline lookup yields CDR1 SEHNR and CDR2 FQNEAQ (reference sequence). CDR3 size: 16 residues. V gave up 4 bases and J gave up 2 bases, with 18 bases separating them.

The rearrangement uses TRBV6-2 or TRBV6-3 and TRBJ2-1; TRBD2 matches at 9 bases. J gave up 9 bases and V 6 bases, and 9 bases lay outside the gene matches. Germline V gives CDR1 MNHEY, CDR2 SVGEGT. CDR3 length: 14 amino acids. CDR3 sequence: CASSLEREVVEQFF. CDR3 DNA: TGTGCCAGCAGCCTGGAGCGGGAGGTGGTTGAGCAGTTCTTC.